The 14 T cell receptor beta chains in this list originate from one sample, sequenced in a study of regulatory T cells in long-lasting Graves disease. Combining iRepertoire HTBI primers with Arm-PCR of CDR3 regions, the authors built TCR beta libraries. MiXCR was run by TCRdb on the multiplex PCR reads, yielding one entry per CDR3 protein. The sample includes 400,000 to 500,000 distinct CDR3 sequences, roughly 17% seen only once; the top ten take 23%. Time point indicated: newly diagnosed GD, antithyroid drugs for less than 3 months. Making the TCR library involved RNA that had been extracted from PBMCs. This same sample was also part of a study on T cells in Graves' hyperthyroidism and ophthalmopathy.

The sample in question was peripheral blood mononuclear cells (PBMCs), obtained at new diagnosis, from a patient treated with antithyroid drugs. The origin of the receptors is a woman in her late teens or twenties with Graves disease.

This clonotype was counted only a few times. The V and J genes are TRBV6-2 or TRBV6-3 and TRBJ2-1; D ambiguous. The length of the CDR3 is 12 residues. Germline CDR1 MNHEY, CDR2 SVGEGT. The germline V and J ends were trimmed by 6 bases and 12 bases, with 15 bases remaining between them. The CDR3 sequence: CASSPSPMRQFF. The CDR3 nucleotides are TGTGCCAGCAGCCCTTCACCGATGCGGCAGTTCTTC.

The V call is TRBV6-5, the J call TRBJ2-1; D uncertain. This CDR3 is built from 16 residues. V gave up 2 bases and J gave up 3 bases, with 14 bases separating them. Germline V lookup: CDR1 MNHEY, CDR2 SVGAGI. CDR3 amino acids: CASSYGWPGVYNEQFF. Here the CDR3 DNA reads TGTGCCAGCAGTTACGGGTGGCCAGGTGTCTACAATGAGCAGTTCTTC.

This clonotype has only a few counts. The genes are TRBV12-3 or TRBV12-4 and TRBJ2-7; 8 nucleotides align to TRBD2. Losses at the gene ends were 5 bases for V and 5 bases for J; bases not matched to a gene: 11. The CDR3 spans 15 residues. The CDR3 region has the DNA TGTGCCAGCAGTCCTCCGGGACTAGTGAATAACGAGCAGTACTTC. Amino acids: CASSPPGLVNNEQYF.

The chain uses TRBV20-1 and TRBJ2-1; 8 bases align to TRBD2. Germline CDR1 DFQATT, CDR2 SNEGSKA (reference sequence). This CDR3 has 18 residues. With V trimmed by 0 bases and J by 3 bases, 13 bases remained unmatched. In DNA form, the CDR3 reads TGCAGTGCTAGAGATCATTCCACAACTAGCGGCTACTACAATGAGCAGTTCTTC. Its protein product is CSARDHSTTSGYYNEQFF.

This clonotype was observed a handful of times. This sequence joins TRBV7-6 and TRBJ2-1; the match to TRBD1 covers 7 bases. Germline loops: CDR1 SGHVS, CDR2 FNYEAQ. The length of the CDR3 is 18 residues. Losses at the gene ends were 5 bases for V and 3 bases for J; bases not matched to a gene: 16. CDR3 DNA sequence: TGTGCCAGCAGCCCAGACAGGGTAGAGAGAGCATACTACAATGAGCAGTTCTTC. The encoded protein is CASSPDRVERAYYNEQFF. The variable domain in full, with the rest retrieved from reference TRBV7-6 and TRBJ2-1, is GAGVSQSPRYKVTKRGQDVALRCDPISGHVSLYWYRQALGQGPEFLTYFNYEAQQDKSGLPNDRFSAERPEGSISTLTIQRTEQRDSAMYRCASSPDRVERAYYNEQFFGPGTRLTVL.

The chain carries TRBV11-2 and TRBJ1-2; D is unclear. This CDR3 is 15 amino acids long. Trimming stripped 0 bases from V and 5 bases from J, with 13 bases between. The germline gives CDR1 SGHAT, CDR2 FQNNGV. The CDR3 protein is CASSLDHRESYGYTF. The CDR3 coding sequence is TGTGCCAGCAGCTTAGATCATCGGGAGAGTTATGGCTACACCTTC.

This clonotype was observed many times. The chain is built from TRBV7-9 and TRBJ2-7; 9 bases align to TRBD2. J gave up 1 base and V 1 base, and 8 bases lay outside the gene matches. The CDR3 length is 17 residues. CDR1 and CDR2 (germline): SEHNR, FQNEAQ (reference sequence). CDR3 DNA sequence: TGTGCCAGCAGCTTAGGAGCGGGAGGTGCGGCTTCCTACGAGCAGTACTTC. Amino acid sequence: CASSLGAGGAASYEQYF.

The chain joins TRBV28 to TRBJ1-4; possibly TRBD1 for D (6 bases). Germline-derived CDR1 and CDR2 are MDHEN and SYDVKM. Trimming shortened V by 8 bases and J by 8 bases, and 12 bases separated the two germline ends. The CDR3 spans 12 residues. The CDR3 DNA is TGTGCCAGCCAGGCAGGGGTCGAAAAACTGTTTTTT. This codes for CASQAGVEKLFF.

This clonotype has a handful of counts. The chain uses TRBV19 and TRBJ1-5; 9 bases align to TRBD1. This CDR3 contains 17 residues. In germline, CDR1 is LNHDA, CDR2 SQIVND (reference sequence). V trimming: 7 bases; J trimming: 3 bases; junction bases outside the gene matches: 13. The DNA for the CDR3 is TGTGCCAGTATACAAAGTCCGGGACAGGGCTACAATCAGCCCCAGCATTTT. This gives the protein CASIQSPGQGYNQPQHF.

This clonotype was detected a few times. CDR3 DNA: TGTGCCAGCGGAGCGGGAGGGCCATATGAGCAGTTCTTC. As protein: CASGAGGPYEQFF. The rearrangement uses TRBV2 and TRBJ2-1; 10 bases fit TRBD2. V lost 8 bases and J lost 8; bases outside the gene matches: 6. Germline loops: CDR1 SNHLY, CDR2 FYNNEI. The length of the CDR3 is 13 residues.

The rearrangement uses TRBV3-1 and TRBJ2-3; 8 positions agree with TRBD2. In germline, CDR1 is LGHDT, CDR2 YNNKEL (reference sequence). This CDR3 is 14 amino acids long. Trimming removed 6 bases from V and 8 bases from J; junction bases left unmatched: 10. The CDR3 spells CASRGSGSRGTQYF. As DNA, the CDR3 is TGTGCCAGCAGAGGAAGCGGGAGCCGAGGTACGCAGTATTTT.

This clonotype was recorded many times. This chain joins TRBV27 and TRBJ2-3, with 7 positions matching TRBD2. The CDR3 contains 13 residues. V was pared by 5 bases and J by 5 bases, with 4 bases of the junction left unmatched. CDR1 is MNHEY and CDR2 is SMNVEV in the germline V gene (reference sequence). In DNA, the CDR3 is TGTGCCAGCAGTAAGCCGGGAGGAGATACGCAGTATTTT. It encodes CASSKPGGDTQYF.

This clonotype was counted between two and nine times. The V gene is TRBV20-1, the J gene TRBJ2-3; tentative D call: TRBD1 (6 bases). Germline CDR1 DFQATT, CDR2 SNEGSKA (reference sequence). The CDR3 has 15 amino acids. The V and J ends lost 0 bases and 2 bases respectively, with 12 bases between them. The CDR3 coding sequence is TGCAGTGCTAGAGATAGAGGACAGATCACAGATACGCAGTATTTT. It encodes CSARDRGQITDTQYF.

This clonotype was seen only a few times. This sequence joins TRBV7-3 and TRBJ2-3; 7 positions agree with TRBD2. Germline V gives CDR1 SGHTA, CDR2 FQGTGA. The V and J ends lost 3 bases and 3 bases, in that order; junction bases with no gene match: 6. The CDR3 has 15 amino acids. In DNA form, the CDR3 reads TGTGCCAGCAGCTTCGGCGGGAGTTGGACAGATACGCAGTATTTT. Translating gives CASSFGGSWTDTQYF.